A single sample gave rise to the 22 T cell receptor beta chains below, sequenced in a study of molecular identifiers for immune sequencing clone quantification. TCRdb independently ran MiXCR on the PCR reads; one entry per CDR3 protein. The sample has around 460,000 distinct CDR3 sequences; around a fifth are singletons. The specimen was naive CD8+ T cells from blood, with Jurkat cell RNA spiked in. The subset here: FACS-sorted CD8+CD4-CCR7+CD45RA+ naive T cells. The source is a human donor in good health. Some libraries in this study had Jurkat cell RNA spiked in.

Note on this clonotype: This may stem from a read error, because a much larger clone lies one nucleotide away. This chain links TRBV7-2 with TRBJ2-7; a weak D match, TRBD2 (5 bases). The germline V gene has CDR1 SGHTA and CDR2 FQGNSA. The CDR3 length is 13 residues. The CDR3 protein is CAGSFGDPYEQYF. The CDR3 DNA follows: TGTGCCGGCAGCTTCGGGGATCCCTACGAGCAGTACTTC.

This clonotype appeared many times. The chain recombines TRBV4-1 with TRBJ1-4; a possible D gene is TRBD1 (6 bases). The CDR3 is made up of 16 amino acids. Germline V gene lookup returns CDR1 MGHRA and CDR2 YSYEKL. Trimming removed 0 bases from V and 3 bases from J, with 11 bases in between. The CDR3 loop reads CASSQELGAANEKLFF. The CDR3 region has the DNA TGCGCCAGCAGCCAAGAGCTGGGGGCTGCTAATGAAAAACTGTTTTTT.

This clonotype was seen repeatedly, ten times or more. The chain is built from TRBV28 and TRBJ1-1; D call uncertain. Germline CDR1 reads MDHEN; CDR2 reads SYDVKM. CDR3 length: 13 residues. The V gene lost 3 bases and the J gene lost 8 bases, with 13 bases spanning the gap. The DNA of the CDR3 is TGTGCCAGCAGTTTTCGTTCTGATTCGGAAGCTTTCTTT. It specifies CASSFRSDSEAFF.

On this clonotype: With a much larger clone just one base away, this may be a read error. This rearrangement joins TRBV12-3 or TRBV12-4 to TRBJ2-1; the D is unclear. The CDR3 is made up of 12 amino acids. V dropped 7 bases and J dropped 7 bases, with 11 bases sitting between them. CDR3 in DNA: TGTGCCAGCAACCCTGGCAGGAATGAGCAGTTCTTC. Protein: CASNPGRNEQFF.

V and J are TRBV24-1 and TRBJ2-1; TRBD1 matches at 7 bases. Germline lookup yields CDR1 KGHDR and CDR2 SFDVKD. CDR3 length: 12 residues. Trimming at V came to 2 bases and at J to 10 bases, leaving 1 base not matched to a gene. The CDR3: CATSDSTGEQFF. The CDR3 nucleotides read TGTGCCACCAGTGATTCGACAGGGGAGCAGTTCTTC.

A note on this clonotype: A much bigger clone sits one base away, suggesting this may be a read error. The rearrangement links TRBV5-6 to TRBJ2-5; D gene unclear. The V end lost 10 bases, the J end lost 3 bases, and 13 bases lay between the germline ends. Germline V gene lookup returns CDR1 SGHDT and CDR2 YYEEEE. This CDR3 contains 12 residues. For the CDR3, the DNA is TGTGCCGGCGGACCACCCGAAGAGACCCAGTACTTC. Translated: CAGGPPEETQYF.

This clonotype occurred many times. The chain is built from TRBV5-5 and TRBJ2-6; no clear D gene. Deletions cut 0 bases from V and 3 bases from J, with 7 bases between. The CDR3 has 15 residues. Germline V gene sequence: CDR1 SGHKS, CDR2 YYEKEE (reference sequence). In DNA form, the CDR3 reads TGTGCCAGCAGCTTGGCCGAAAGTGGGGCCAACGTCCTGACTTTC. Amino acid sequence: CASSLAESGANVLTF.

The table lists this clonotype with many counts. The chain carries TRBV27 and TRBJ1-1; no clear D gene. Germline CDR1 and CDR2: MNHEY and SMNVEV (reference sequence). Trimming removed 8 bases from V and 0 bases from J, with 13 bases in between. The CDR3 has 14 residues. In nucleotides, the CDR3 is TGTGCCAGCGATGGACTGAGTATGAACACTGAAGCTTTCTTT. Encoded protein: CASDGLSMNTEAFF.

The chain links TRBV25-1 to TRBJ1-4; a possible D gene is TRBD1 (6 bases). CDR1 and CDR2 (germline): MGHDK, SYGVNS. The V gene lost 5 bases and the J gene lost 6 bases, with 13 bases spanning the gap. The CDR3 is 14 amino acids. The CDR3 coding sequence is TGTGCCAGCAGTCCTTGGGGGGCCGATGAAAAACTGTTTTTT. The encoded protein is CASSPWGADEKLFF.

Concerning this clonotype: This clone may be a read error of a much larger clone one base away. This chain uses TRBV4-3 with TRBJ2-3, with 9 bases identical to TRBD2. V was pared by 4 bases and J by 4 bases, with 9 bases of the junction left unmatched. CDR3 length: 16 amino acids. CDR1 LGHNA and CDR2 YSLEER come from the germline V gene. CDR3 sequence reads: CASSLVRGLAPDTQYF. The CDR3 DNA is TGCGCCAGCAGCCTAGTTAGGGGACTAGCCCCAGATACGCAGTATTTT.

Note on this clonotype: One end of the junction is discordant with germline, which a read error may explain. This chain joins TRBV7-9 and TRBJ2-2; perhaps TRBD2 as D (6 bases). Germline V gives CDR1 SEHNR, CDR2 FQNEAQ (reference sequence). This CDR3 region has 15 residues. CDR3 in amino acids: CVSSTGTSNTGELFF. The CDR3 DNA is TGTGTCAGCAGCACCGGGACTTCGAACACCGGGGAGCTGTTTTTT. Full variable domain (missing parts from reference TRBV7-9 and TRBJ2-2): DTGVSQNPRHKITKRGQNVTFRCDPISEHNRLYWYRQTLGQGPEFLTYFQNEAQLEKSRLLSDRFSAERPKGSFSTLEIQRTEQGDSAMYLCVSSTGTSNTGELFFGEGSRLTVL.

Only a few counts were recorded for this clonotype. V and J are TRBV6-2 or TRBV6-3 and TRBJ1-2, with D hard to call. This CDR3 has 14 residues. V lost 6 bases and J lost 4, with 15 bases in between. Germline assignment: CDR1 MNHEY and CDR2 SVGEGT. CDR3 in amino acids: CASSPHVRSYGYTF. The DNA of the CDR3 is TGTGCCAGCAGCCCTCACGTGCGGAGCTATGGCTACACCTTC.

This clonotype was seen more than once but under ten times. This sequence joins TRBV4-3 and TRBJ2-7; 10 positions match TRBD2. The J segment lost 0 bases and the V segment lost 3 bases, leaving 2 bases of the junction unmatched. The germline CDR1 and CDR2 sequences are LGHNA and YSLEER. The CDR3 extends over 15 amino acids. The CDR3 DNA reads TGCGCCAGCAGCCAGGGGACTAGCGACTCCTACGAGCAGTACTTC. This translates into CASSQGTSDSYEQYF.

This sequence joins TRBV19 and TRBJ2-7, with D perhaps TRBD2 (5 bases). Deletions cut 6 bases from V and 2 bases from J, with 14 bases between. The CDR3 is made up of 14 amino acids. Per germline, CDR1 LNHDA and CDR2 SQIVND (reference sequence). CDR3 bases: TGTGCCAGTAGCCCACCGGAGGCAACCTACGAGCAGTACTTC. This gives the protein CASSPPEATYEQYF.

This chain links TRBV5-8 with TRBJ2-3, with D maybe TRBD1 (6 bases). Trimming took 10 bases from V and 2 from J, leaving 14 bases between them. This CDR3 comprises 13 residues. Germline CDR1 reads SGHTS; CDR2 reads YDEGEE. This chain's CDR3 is CAASGTLTDTQYF. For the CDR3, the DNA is TGTGCCGCCTCCGGGACACTCACAGATACGCAGTATTTT. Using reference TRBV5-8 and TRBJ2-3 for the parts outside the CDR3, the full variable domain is EAGVTQSPTHLIKTRGQQATLRCSPISGHTSVYWYQQALGLGLQFLLWYDEGEERNRGNFPPRFSGRQFPNYSSELNVNALELEDSALYLCAASGTLTDTQYFGPGTRLTVL.

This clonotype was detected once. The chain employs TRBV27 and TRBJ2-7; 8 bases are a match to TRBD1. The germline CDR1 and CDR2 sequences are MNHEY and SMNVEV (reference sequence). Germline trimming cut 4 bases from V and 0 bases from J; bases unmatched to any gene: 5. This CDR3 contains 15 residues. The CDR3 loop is CASSCRTGLSYEQYF. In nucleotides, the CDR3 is TGTGCCAGCAGTTGCCGGACAGGGCTCTCCTACGAGCAGTACTTC.

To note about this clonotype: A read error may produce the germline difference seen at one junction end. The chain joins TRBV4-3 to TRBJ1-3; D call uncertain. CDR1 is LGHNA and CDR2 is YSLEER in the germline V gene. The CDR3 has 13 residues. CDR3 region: CASSQVLGNSIYF. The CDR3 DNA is TGCGCCAGCAGCCAAGTTCTCGGAAACTCCATATATTTT.

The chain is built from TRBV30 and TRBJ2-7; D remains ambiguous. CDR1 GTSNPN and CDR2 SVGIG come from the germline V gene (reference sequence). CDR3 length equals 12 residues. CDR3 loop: CALTWLVGEQYF. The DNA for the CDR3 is TGTGCTCTCACGTGGTTAGTGGGCGAGCAGTACTTC.

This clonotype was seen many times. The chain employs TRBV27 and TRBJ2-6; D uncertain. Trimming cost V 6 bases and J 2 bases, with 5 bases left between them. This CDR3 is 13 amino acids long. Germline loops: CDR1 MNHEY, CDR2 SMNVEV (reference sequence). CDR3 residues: CASRPAGANVLTF. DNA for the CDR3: TGTGCCAGCAGGCCTGCTGGGGCCAACGTCCTGACTTTC. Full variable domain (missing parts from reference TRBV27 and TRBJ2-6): EAQVTQNPRYLITVTGKKLTVTCSQNMNHEYMSWYRQDPGLGLRQIYYSMNVEVTDKGDVPEGYKVSRKEKRNFPLILESPSPNQTSLYFCASRPAGANVLTFGAGSRLTVL.

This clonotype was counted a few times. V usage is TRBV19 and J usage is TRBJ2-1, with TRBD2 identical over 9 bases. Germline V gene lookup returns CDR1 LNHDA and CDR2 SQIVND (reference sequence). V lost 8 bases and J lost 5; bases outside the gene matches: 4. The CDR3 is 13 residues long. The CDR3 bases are TGTGCCAGTTTGTCTAGCGGGAACAATGAGCAGTTCTTC. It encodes CASLSSGNNEQFF.

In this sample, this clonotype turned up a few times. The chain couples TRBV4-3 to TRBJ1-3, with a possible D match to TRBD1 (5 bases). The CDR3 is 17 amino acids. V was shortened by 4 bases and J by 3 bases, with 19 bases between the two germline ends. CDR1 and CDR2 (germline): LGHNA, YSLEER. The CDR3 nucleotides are TGCGCCAGCAGCCGGGCCCTCCTCGAGCAGGGTGGAAACACCATATATTTT. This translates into CASSRALLEQGGNTIYF.

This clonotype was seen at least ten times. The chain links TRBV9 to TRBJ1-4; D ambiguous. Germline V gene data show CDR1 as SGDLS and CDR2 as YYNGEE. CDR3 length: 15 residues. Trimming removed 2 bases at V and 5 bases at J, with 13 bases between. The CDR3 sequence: CASSVSGLRNEKLFF. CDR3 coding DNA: TGTGCCAGCAGCGTCTCAGGCCTGCGGAATGAAAAACTGTTTTTT.